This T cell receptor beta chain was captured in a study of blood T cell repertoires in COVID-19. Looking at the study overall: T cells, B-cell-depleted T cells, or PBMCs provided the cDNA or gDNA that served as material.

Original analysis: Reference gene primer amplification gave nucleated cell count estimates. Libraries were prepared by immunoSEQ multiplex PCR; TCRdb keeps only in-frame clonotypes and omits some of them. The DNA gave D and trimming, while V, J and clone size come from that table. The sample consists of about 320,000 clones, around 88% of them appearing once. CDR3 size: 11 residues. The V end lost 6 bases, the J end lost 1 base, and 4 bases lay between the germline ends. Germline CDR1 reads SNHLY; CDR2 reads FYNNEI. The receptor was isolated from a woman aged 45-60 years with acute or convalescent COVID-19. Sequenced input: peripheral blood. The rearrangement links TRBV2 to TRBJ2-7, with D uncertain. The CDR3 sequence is CASRRSYEQYF. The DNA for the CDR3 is TGTGCCAGCAGGCGGTCCTACGAGCAGTACTTC.